This T cell receptor beta chain came from a study of cytomegalovirus exposure and HLA in healthy donors. Study summary: From HLA-typed donors, an early data release held about 85 million unique TCRs. Whole-study results and caveats: Per a prior analysis, the majority of TCR beta V segments were productive roughly 87% or roughly 30% of the time.

Turning to this clone: What it binds is not known.

Germline trimming cut 0 bases from V and 6 bases from J; bases unmatched to any gene: 4. The CDR3 covers 14 residues. Per germline, CDR1 SGDLS and CDR2 YYNGEE. The PCR contained 60 Vbeta and 13 Jbeta primers. Original processing notes: It was a later analysis that counted tens of millions of unique TCR beta chains, of which some 12 million were shared. Only in-frame clones appear in the TCRdb table, and some are missing; sequencing was by immunoSEQ multiplex PCR. That table is the source of V, J and clone size, and D and trimming were worked out from the DNA. The sample yields over 120,000 clones, 75% seen once.

The sequencing input was PBMCs. This chain links TRBV9 with TRBJ2-7; 9 nucleotides agree with TRBD1. This clonotype originated in a young man in good health and CMV-seronegative. The CDR3 DNA is TGTGCCAGCAGCGTAGAAGGACAGGGGTCCGAGCAGTACTTC. This gives the protein CASSVEGQGSEQYF.